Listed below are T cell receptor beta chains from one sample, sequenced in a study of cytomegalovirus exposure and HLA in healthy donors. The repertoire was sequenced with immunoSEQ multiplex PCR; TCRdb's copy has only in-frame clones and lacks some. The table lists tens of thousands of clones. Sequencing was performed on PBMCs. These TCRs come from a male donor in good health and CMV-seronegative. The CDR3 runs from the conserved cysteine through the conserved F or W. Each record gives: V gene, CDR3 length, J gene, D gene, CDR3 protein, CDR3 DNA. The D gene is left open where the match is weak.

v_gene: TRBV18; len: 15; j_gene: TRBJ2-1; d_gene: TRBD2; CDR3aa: CASSPPLAGGPEQFF; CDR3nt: TGTGCCAGCTCACCACCGTTAGCGGGGGGGCCTGAGCAGTTCTTC
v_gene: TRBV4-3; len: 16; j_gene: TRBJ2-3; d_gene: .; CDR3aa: CASSQVSYPSTDTQYF; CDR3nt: TGCGCCAGCAGCCAAGTTAGCTATCCTAGCACAGATACGCAGTATTTT
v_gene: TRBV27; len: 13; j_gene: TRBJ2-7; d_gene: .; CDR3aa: CASSSLGAREQYF; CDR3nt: TGTGCCAGCAGTTCTCTGGGGGCGCGGGAGCAGTACTTC
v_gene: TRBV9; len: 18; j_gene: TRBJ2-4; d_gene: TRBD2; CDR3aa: CASSVGASGGAFGHIQYF; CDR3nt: TGTGCCAGCAGCGTAGGCGCTAGCGGGGGGGCCTTCGGGCACATTCAGTACTTC
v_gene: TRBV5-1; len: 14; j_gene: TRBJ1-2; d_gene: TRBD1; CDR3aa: CASSSGTGGRGYTF; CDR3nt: TGCGCCAGCAGTTCCGGGACAGGGGGCCGTGGCTACACCTTC
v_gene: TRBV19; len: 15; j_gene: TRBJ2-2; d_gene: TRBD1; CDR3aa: CASSDRGPKGGELFF; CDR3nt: TGTGCCAGTAGCGACAGGGGGCCGAAGGGCGGGGAGCTGTTTTTT
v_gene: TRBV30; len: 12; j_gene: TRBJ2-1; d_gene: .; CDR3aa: CAWSLSDNEQFF; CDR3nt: TGTGCCTGGAGTCTCTCCGACAATGAGCAGTTCTTC
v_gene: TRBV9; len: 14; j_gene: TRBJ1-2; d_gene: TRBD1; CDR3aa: CASSAPGGRNGYTF; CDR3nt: TGTGCCAGCAGCGCCCCAGGGGGCAGAAATGGCTACACCTTC
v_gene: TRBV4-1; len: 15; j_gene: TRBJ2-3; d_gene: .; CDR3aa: CASSLDSMNTDTQYF; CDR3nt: TGCGCCAGCAGCCTGGACTCTATGAACACAGATACGCAGTATTTT
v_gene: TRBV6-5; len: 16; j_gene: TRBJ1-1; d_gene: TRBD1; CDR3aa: CASSYIRTGGNTEAFF; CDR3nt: TGTGCCAGCAGTTACATTCGGACAGGGGGTAACACTGAAGCTTTCTTT
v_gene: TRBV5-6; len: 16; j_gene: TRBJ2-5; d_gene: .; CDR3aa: CASSYSGTNNGETQYF; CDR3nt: TGTGCCAGCAGTTATTCCGGGACAAACAACGGAGAGACCCAGTACTTC
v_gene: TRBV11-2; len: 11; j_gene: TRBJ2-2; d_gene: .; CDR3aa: CASEDTGELFF; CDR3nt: TGTGCCAGCGAGGACACCGGGGAGCTGTTTTTT
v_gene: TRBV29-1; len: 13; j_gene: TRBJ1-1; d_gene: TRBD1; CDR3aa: CSVADRVYTEAFF; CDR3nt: TGCAGCGTTGCGGACAGGGTATACACTGAAGCTTTCTTT
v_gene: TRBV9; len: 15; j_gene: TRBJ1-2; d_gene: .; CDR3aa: CASSVGQGLNYGYTF; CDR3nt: TGTGCCAGCAGCGTAGGCCAGGGGCTCAACTATGGCTACACCTTC
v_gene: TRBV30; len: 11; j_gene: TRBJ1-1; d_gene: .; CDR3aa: CACTGYTEAFF; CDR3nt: TGTGCCTGTACGGGGTACACTGAAGCTTTCTTT
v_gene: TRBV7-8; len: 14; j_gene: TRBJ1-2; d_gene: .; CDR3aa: CASSPITGGEGYTF; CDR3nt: TGTGCCAGCAGCCCCATAACCGGGGGAGAGGGCTACACCTTC
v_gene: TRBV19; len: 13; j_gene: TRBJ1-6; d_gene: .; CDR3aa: CASSIQGNSPLHF; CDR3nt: TGTGCCAGTAGTATTCAGGGGAATTCACCCCTCCACTTT
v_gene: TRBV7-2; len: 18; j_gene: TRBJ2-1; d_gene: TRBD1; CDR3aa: CASSLAPVSGGGYNEQFF; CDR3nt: TGTGCCAGCAGCTTAGCTCCCGTGTCAGGGGGCGGCTACAATGAGCAGTTCTTC
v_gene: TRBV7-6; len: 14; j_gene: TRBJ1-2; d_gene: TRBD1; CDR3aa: CASSAGQGEDGYTF; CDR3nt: TGTGCCAGCAGCGCGGGACAGGGGGAAGATGGCTACACCTTC
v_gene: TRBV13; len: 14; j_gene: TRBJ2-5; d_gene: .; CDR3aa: CASSTTGGRETQYF; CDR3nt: TGTGCCAGCAGCACCACCGGGGGACGAGAGACCCAGTACTTC
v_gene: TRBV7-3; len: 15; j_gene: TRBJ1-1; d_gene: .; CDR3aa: CASSSGQGFGTEAFF; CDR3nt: TGTGCCAGCAGCTCGGGACAAGGGTTCGGGACTGAAGCTTTCTTT
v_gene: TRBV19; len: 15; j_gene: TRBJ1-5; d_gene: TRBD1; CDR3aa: CARNPRGQWHQPQHF; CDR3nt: TGTGCCAGGAACCCCAGGGGACAGTGGCATCAGCCCCAGCATTTT
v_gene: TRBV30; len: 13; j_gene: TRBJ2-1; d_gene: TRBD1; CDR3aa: CAWSRDREGEQFF; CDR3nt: TGTGCCTGGAGCAGGGACAGGGAAGGTGAGCAGTTCTTC
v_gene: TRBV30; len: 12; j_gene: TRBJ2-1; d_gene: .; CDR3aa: CAWSVLYNEQFF; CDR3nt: TGTGCCTGGAGTGTACTGTACAATGAGCAGTTCTTC
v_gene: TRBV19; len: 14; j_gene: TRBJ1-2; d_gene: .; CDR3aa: CASSNRAGDYGYTF; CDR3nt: TGTGCCAGTAGTAACAGGGCCGGCGACTATGGCTACACCTTC
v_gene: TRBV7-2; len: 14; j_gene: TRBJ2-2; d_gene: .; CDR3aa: CASSLDTGTGELFF; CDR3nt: TGTGCCAGCAGCTTAGATACAGGGACCGGGGAGCTGTTTTTT